These 19 T cell receptor beta chains were all obtained from the same sample, sequenced in a study of blood T cells in healthy people across ages. Together with a sample-barcoded 5' primer, a J-beta primer mix was included in a second PCR lasting about 7 to 12 cycles. Via MiXCR, TCRdb re-called the 5' RACE reads, giving one row per CDR3 protein. The data contain about 1,800,000 distinct CDR3 sequences, 28% of them singletons. Sequenced material: blood. The receptor source for this set is a woman aged 25 to 39 in good health.

This clonotype was found a few times. This rearrangement joins TRBV27 to TRBJ2-3, with 9 bases that match TRBD2. From germline, CDR1 is MNHEY and CDR2 SMNVEV (reference sequence). This CDR3 is built from 16 residues. V trimming: 7 bases; J trimming: 0 bases; junction bases outside the gene matches: 8. The CDR3 nucleotides are TGTGCCAGCACCCTAGCGGGGCAACAGAGCACAGATACGCAGTATTTT. It translates to CASTLAGQQSTDTQYF.

This clonotype appeared a few times. The chain uses TRBV5-1 and TRBJ1-2; the D is unclear. The CDR3 covers 16 residues. CDR1 and CDR2 (germline): SGHRS, YFSETQ. V lost 4 bases to trimming and J lost 4 bases, with 20 bases between them. CDR3 in DNA: TGCGCCAGCAGCGGAAATGGGGTGGCGCGGGCCTATGGCTACACCTTC. The encoded protein is CASSGNGVARAYGYTF.

This clonotype has just a few counts. The V and J genes are TRBV2 and TRBJ2-3; TRBD2 might be the D (5 bases). Germline V gene lookup returns CDR1 SNHLY and CDR2 FYNNEI. The CDR3 runs 15 residues. V lost 6 bases to trimming and J lost 0 bases, with 13 bases between them. CDR3 residues: CASRGGSLSTDTQYF. DNA of the CDR3: TGTGCCAGCAGGGGCGGGTCCTTAAGCACAGATACGCAGTATTTT.

This clonotype was detected a few times. The chain carries TRBV28 and TRBJ1-5; unclear D gene. Trimming removed 7 bases at V and 7 bases at J, with 17 bases between. Germline-derived CDR1 and CDR2 are MDHEN and SYDVKM. The CDR3 runs to 14 residues. The DNA of the CDR3 is TGTGCCAGCACCGATAGCCGGTTAGGACAGCCCCAGCATTTT. It encodes CASTDSRLGQPQHF.

This clonotype showed up just a few times. This may arise from a read error, as a much more abundant clone is one base away. V and J are TRBV2 and TRBJ2-1, with TRBD1 as a possible D gene (5 bases). V gave up 7 bases and J gave up 10 bases, with 11 bases separating them. Germline values: CDR1 SNHLY, CDR2 FYNNEI. The CDR3 runs 11 residues. CDR3 protein: CASNAGYEQFF. The CDR3 DNA sequence: TGTGCCAGCAATGCAGGGTACGAGCAGTTCTTC.

J is TRBJ2-5 and V is TRBV11-2; a weak D match, TRBD2 (7 bases). This CDR3 is 15 amino acids long. Trimming left V 5 bases short and J 4 bases short, with 17 bases between. Germline V CDR1 and CDR2: SGHAT, FQNNGV. The CDR3 sequence: CASSLGGQSRETQYF. The DNA of the CDR3 is TGTGCCAGCAGCCTCGGGGGGCAGTCTCGAGAGACCCAGTACTTC.

Only one count was recorded for this clonotype. This chain joins TRBV6-1 and TRBJ1-2; no clear D gene. Germline V gene lookup returns CDR1 MNHNS and CDR2 SASEGT. The CDR3 is 12 amino acids. V lost 2 bases to trimming and J lost 6 bases, with 7 bases between them. Here the CDR3 reads CASSEREDGYTF. Written as DNA, the CDR3 is TGTGCCAGCAGTGAAAGAGAGGATGGCTACACCTTC.

This clonotype was recorded many times. The rearrangement uses TRBV9 and TRBJ2-1, with unresolved D. V was trimmed by 2 bases and J by 0 bases, leaving 9 bases between them. The CDR3 extends over 15 amino acids. The germline gives CDR1 SGDLS, CDR2 YYNGEE. The CDR3 sequence is CASSVGQSSYNEQFF. In nucleotides, the CDR3 is TGTGCCAGCAGCGTCGGGCAGAGCTCCTACAATGAGCAGTTCTTC.

This clonotype was found a few times. The chain carries TRBV4-2 and TRBJ1-5; no definite D call. From germline, CDR1 is LGHNA and CDR2 YNFKEQ. The CDR3 consists of 12 residues. The V end was cut by 1 base, the J end by 10 bases, with 8 bases between. The CDR3 DNA follows: TGTGCCAGCAGCCAAGTGGGAACTCCCCAGCATTTT. The encoded protein is CASSQVGTPQHF.

The V gene is TRBV6-1, the J gene TRBJ2-1; D call uncertain. Per germline, CDR1 MNHNS and CDR2 SASEGT. Trimming stripped 4 bases from V and 12 bases from J, with 7 bases between. The CDR3 extends over 10 amino acids. CDR3 in DNA: TGTGCCAGCAGTGCTCCGCTGCAGTTCTTC. Translating gives CASSAPLQFF.

The V call is TRBV18, the J call TRBJ2-5; 10 bases map to TRBD2. V trimming: 2 bases; J trimming: 3 bases; junction bases outside the gene matches: 3. The CDR3 has 15 residues. Germline V gene sequence: CDR1 KGHSH, CDR2 LQKENI. The CDR3 is CASSPEAGGEETQYF. The CDR3, as DNA: TGTGCCAGCTCACCAGAAGCGGGAGGGGAAGAGACCCAGTACTTC.

This clonotype turned up a few times. The rearrangement uses TRBV6-6 and TRBJ1-2; the match to TRBD1 covers 8 bases. CDR1 and CDR2 (germline): MNHNY, SVGAGI (reference sequence). Trimming removed 8 bases from V and 7 bases from J; junction bases left unmatched: 9. There are 13 residues in the CDR3. DNA of the CDR3: TGTGCCAGCGGTCAGAGACAGGGGTTTGGCTACACCTTC. This sequence encodes CASGQRQGFGYTF.

As for this clonotype: Possible read error: a much larger clone is one base away. This chain links TRBV5-1 with TRBJ2-5, with 8 nucleotides matching TRBD2. The length of the CDR3 is 15 residues. With 7 bases clipped from V and 5 bases from J, the junction kept 13 bases outside the gene matches. Germline V lookup: CDR1 SGHRS, CDR2 YFSETQ. The CDR3 region has the DNA TGCGCCAGCGGCCCCGGTAGCGGGGAGTGGGAGACCCAGTACTTC. It specifies CASGPGSGEWETQYF.

The chain couples TRBV29-1 to TRBJ1-3; D possibly corresponds to TRBD1 (6 bases). In germline, CDR1 is SQVTM, CDR2 ANQGSEA. The CDR3 extends over 13 amino acids. Trimming left V 3 bases short and J 4 bases short, with 10 bases between. The CDR3 is CSVDGGSGNTIYF. CDR3 in DNA: TGCAGCGTTGACGGGGGCTCCGGAAACACCATATATTTT.

The chain combines TRBV25-1 with TRBJ1-4, with D maybe TRBD1 (5 bases). V lost 0 bases and J lost 5, with 13 bases in between. Germline V gives CDR1 MGHDK, CDR2 SYGVNS. CDR3 size: 16 residues. Here the CDR3 DNA reads TGTGCCAGCAGTGAATATAAAGGGGCGCTCAATGAAAAACTGTTTTTT. It specifies CASSEYKGALNEKLFF.

Note on this clonotype: A read error may be the cause here, since a much bigger clone is one base away. The chain joins TRBV5-1 to TRBJ2-7, with 11 bases aligning to TRBD2. The DNA end is a closer match to TRBJ2-5, so the J assignment may be wrong. Per the germline V gene, CDR1 is SGHRS and CDR2 is YFSETQ. This CDR3 has 14 amino acids. The CDR3, as DNA: TGCACCAGCAGCTTACTAGCGGGGGCAGAGACCCAGTACTTC. It is translated as CTSSLLAGAETQYF.

As to this clonotype: This may be a read error, as it is one base from a much larger clone. This chain uses TRBV29-1 with TRBJ2-7, with D perhaps matching TRBD1 (5 bases). The CDR3 is 13 amino acids. CDR1 and CDR2 (germline): SQVTM, ANQGSEA. V was clipped by 1 base and J by 3 bases, with 10 bases between them. CDR3: CSVEAQADYEQYF. The CDR3 region has the DNA TGCAGCGTTGAAGCACAGGCAGACTACGAGCAGTACTTC.

This chain joins TRBV5-4 and TRBJ2-3, with 11 bases aligning to TRBD2. V trimming: 5 bases; J trimming: 2 bases; junction bases outside the gene matches: 4. Per the germline V gene, CDR1 is SGHNT and CDR2 is YYREEE (reference sequence). The CDR3 loop spans 15 amino acids. CDR3 region: CASRPTSGITDTQYF. In DNA, the CDR3 is TGTGCCAGCAGACCGACTAGCGGGATCACAGATACGCAGTATTTT.

The chain combines TRBV6-2 or TRBV6-3 with TRBJ2-1, with unresolved D. Trimming cost V 5 bases and J 7 bases, with 12 bases left between them. Looked up from germline, CDR1 is MNHEY and CDR2 is SVGEGT. The CDR3 totals 13 residues. The CDR3 DNA is TGTGCCAGCAGTCCTTCGAGAAAGAATGAGCAGTTCTTC. Residues: CASSPSRKNEQFF.